One sample yielded the 28 T cell receptor beta chains listed below, sequenced in a study of cytomegalovirus exposure and HLA in healthy donors. The PCR ran on 60 Vbeta and 13 Jbeta primers. Some clones are missing from TCRdb's copy, which holds only in-frame ones; the method was immunoSEQ multiplex PCR. The data show some 180,000 clones, over 75% seen once. The material sequenced was PBMCs. All receptors derive from a woman in her forties or fifties in good health and CMV-seronegative.

The genes are TRBV19 and TRBJ2-1; possible D gene TRBD2, 5 bases. The V gene lost 6 bases and the J gene lost 7 bases, with 10 bases spanning the gap. The germline V gene has CDR1 LNHDA and CDR2 SQIVND (reference sequence). The CDR3 is 12 amino acids. CDR3 loop: CASSDYHNEQFF. In nucleotides, the CDR3 is TGTGCCAGTAGCGACTACCATAATGAGCAGTTCTTC.

V and J are TRBV11-3 and TRBJ1-2; 9 positions agree with TRBD1. Germline V gene lookup returns CDR1 SGHNT and CDR2 YENEEA. Trimming removed 1 base from V and 6 bases from J; junction bases left unmatched: 0. The CDR3 length is 13 residues. The CDR3 DNA reads as TGTGCCAGCAGCTTAGGGACAGGGGATGGCTACACCTTC. Translating gives CASSLGTGDGYTF.

This chain joins TRBV5-5 and TRBJ1-1, with 9 nucleotides matching TRBD1. With V trimmed by 2 bases and J by 6 bases, 5 bases remained unmatched. The CDR3 loop spans 14 amino acids. Germline V gene sequence: CDR1 SGHKS, CDR2 YYEKEE (reference sequence). The CDR3 bases are TGTGCCAGCAGCTTAGGGACAGGGTGGGCTGAAGCTTTCTTT. This translates into CASSLGTGWAEAFF. Drawing the rest from reference TRBV5-5 and TRBJ1-1, the complete variable domain is DAGVTQSPTHLIKTRGQQVTLRCSPISGHKSVSWYQQVLGQGPQFIFQYYEKEERGRGNFPDRFSARQFPNYSSELNVNALLLGDSALYLCASSLGTGWAEAFFGQGTRLTVV.

There are a few counts of this clone. This CDR3 reads CASRVDRGRIGELFF. Here the CDR3 DNA reads TGTGCCAGCAGGGTAGACAGGGGGCGTATCGGGGAGCTGTTTTTT. The chain joins TRBV7-2 to TRBJ2-2; 10 nucleotides agree with TRBD1. The trim removed 6 bases at V and 7 bases at J, leaving 8 bases unmatched. The CDR3 runs to 15 residues. The germline V gene has CDR1 SGHTA and CDR2 FQGNSA.

Regarding this clone: One junction end does not reproduce the germline sequence, and a read error may be involved. The V and J genes are TRBV28 and TRBJ1-2; D perhaps matches TRBD1 (5 bases). CDR1 is MDHEN, CDR2 SYDVKM, per germline. This CDR3 contains 12 residues. The CDR3 region has the DNA TGTGCCAGCAGTTTGGGCAGGGCGAGTACGAACTTC. It yields the protein CASSLGRASTNF.

The chain uses TRBV6-1 and TRBJ2-7, with D hard to call. Germline V gene lookup returns CDR1 MNHNS and CDR2 SASEGT. V was clipped by 4 bases and J by 4 bases, with 2 bases between them. The CDR3 extends over 10 amino acids. The CDR3 region is CASSVYEQYF. CDR3 in DNA: TGTGCCAGCAGTGTATACGAGCAGTACTTC.

This chain uses TRBV9 with TRBJ1-5; TRBD1 aligns across 10 bases. With V trimmed by 0 bases and J by 1 base, 7 bases remained unmatched. The CDR3 sequence is 18 residues long. Germline assignment: CDR1 SGDLS and CDR2 YYNGEE. In DNA, the CDR3 is TGTGCCAGCAGCGTAGGAGGGGGGACAGGGGACAGCAATCAGCCCCAGCATTTT. It encodes CASSVGGGTGDSNQPQHF.

The chain employs TRBV10-3 and TRBJ1-5; 12 nucleotides align to TRBD1. V gave up 10 bases and J gave up 4 bases; unmatched junction bases: 8. The V gene's germline CDR1 is ENHRY and CDR2 SYGVKD. The CDR3 contains 15 residues. CDR3 in DNA: TGTGCCACCGAGGGGGACAGGGGGCCGAATCAGCCCCAGCATTTT. Protein sequence: CATEGDRGPNQPQHF.

V usage is TRBV7-8 and J usage is TRBJ1-1; 7 nucleotides line up with TRBD1. The CDR3 has 15 amino acids. V shed 1 base and J 8 bases; nucleotides not matched to a gene: 10. In germline, CDR1 is SGHVS, CDR2 FQNEAQ. CDR3 DNA sequence: TGTGCCAGCAGCTTAGTTTCGATAGGGACAGCCGAAGCTTTCTTT. As protein: CASSLVSIGTAEAFF.

V usage is TRBV5-4 and J usage is TRBJ2-2, with D possibly being TRBD2 (6 bases). Trimming took 4 bases from V and 5 from J, leaving 18 bases between them. This CDR3 spans 16 amino acids. CDR1 is SGHNT and CDR2 is YYREEE in the germline V gene (reference sequence). The CDR3, as DNA: TGTGCCAGCAGCCCCGGTGGAGGGATAGTAACCGGGGAGCTGTTTTTT. Translating gives CASSPGGGIVTGELFF. The entire variable domain, with the rest obtained from reference TRBV5-4 and TRBJ2-2, is as follows: ETGVTQSPTHLIKTRGQQVTLRCSSQSGHNTVSWYQQALGQGPQFIFQYYREEENGRGNFPPRFSGLQFPNYSSELNVNALELDDSALYLCASSPGGGIVTGELFFGEGSRLTVL.

Concerning this clone itself: At the DNA level, this CDR3 is encoded by other sequences in the same sample as well. The chain couples TRBV30 to TRBJ1-2; 11 nucleotides agree with TRBD1. CDR1 GTSNPN and CDR2 SVGIG come from the germline V gene (reference sequence). Unmatched junction bases numbered 2, after V lost 0 bases and J lost 2 bases. The CDR3 loop spans 15 amino acids. CDR3 nucleotide sequence: TGTGCCTGGAGTGTTGGACAGGGGGCGAACTATGGCTACACCTTC. This gives the protein CAWSVGQGANYGYTF.

CDR3 in DNA: TGTGCCAGCAGCCATGGGACTGCTAGCTCCTACGAGCAGTACTTC. This encodes CASSHGTASSYEQYF. The chain links TRBV9 to TRBJ2-7; D perhaps matches TRBD2 (6 bases). CDR3 size: 15 residues. V lost 4 bases, J lost 0 bases, and 14 bases lay in between. From germline, CDR1 is SGDLS and CDR2 YYNGEE.

The chain carries TRBV5-6 and TRBJ2-1; TRBD2 might be the D (5 bases). The length of the CDR3 is 14 residues. V was trimmed by 3 bases and J by 5 bases, leaving 12 bases between them. Per the germline V gene, CDR1 is SGHDT and CDR2 is YYEEEE. The CDR3 region has the DNA TGTGCCAGCAGCTCCGACTACCTCAACAATGAGCAGTTCTTC. This translates into CASSSDYLNNEQFF.

The V gene is TRBV7-6, the J gene TRBJ2-2; no firm D call. CDR1 and CDR2 from the germline V gene are SGHVS and FNYEAQ. CDR3 size: 14 residues. V dropped 5 bases and J dropped 2 bases, with 9 bases sitting between them. The CDR3 loop is CASSVQKNTGELFF. The CDR3 nucleotides read TGTGCCAGCAGCGTACAGAAAAACACCGGGGAGCTGTTTTTT.

The V gene is TRBV28, the J gene TRBJ1-4; tentative D call: TRBD1 (5 bases). Trimming took 0 bases from V and 1 from J, leaving 6 bases between them. The germline V gene has CDR1 MDHEN and CDR2 SYDVKM. CDR3 length equals 15 residues. In nucleotides, the CDR3 is TGTGCCAGCAGTTTATGGGGGCTAACTAATGAAAAACTGTTTTTT. This gives the protein CASSLWGLTNEKLFF.

This clone was recorded once. The chain links TRBV5-1 to TRBJ2-7, with unresolved D. V was shortened by 2 bases and J by 3 bases, with 15 bases between the two germline ends. CDR1 is SGHRS, CDR2 YFSETQ, per germline. This CDR3 has 15 residues. In DNA, the CDR3 is TGCGCCAGCAGCTTAGCGCTAGTTGGAATCTACGAGCAGTACTTC. The encoded protein is CASSLALVGIYEQYF.

V and J are TRBV19 and TRBJ2-2, with TRBD1 identical over 9 bases. V shed 5 bases, J shed 0 bases, and the junction held 1 base outside the gene matches. The CDR3 has 15 residues. Germline V gene sequence: CDR1 LNHDA, CDR2 SQIVND (reference sequence). The CDR3 DNA reads as TGTGCCAGTAGTCGGACAGGGGCGAACACCGGGGAGCTGTTTTTT. Protein sequence: CASSRTGANTGELFF. Full variable domain (rest looked up from reference TRBV19 and TRBJ2-2): DGGITQSPKYLFRKEGQNVTLSCEQNLNHDAMYWYRQDPGQGLRLIYYSQIVNDFQKGDIAEGYSVSREKKESFPLTVTSAQKNPTAFYLCASSRTGANTGELFFGEGSRLTVL.

The chain has TRBV7-9 and TRBJ1-2; the match to TRBD1 covers 9 bases. From germline, CDR1 is SEHNR and CDR2 FQNEAQ (reference sequence). V gave up 1 base and J gave up 2 bases; unmatched junction bases: 2. The CDR3 extends over 15 amino acids. CDR3 nucleotide sequence: TGTGCCAGCAGCTTAGGGGACAGGGACAACTATGGCTACACCTTC. Protein product: CASSLGDRDNYGYTF.

This sequence joins TRBV28 and TRBJ1-3; D is undetermined. This CDR3 has 15 amino acids. Germline CDR1 MDHEN, CDR2 SYDVKM. Between the trimmed V and J ends, which lost 2 bases and 0 bases, there was a span of 8 bases. The CDR3 nucleotides are TGTGCCAGCAGTTTAGGCCGTCGCTCTGGAAACACCATATATTTT. Amino acid sequence: CASSLGRRSGNTIYF. Full variable domain (missing parts from reference TRBV28 and TRBJ1-3): DVKVTQSSRYLVKRTGEKVFLECVQDMDHENMFWYRQDPGLGLRLIYFSYDVKMKEKGDIPEGYSVSREKKERFSLILESASTNQTSMYLCASSLGRRSGNTIYFGEGSWLTVV.

This sequence joins TRBV18 and TRBJ2-7; D not certain. The V end lost 2 bases, the J end lost 6 bases, and 8 bases lay between the germline ends. The CDR3 is 12 amino acids. Germline loops: CDR1 KGHSH, CDR2 LQKENI. CDR3 nucleotides: TGTGCCAGCTCACCATCGGTATCCGAGCAGTACTTC. Its translation: CASSPSVSEQYF.

The chain recombines TRBV10-3 with TRBJ1-1; possibly TRBD1 for D (5 bases). The germline V and J ends were trimmed by 6 bases and 8 bases, with 10 bases remaining between them. The CDR3 has 11 residues. CDR1 and CDR2 (germline): ENHRY, SYGVKD. The CDR3 protein is CAIRGEGEAFF. Written as DNA, the CDR3 is TGTGCCATCAGGGGGGAGGGGGAAGCTTTCTTT.

The chain links TRBV7-9 to TRBJ2-5; possible D gene TRBD2, 5 bases. V was trimmed by 3 bases and J by 2 bases, leaving 13 bases between them. This CDR3 is built from 15 residues. The V gene's germline CDR1 is SEHNR and CDR2 FQNEAQ (reference sequence). The CDR3 here is CASSFRGLEQETQYF. The CDR3 nucleotides read TGTGCCAGCAGCTTCCGAGGGTTGGAGCAAGAGACCCAGTACTTC.

This clone was recorded only once. J is TRBJ2-3 and V is TRBV9; tentative D call: TRBD1 (5 bases). The CDR3 extends over 13 amino acids. CDR1 and CDR2 from the germline V gene are SGDLS and YYNGEE. Deletions cut 0 bases from V and 6 bases from J, with 8 bases between. CDR3 DNA sequence: TGTGCCAGCAGCGTAGATTGGGGCGATACGCAGTATTTT. Amino acids: CASSVDWGDTQYF.

The rearrangement joins TRBV9 to TRBJ1-1; D is uncertain. Per germline, CDR1 SGDLS and CDR2 YYNGEE. The CDR3 runs 14 residues. V was shortened by 0 bases and J by 4 bases, with 10 bases between the two germline ends. In DNA, the CDR3 is TGTGCCAGCAGCGTAGGGCGGGTAAGCACTGAAGCTTTCTTT. Translation gives CASSVGRVSTEAFF.

The chain has TRBV4-2 and TRBJ1-1; D is unresolved. CDR3 length equals 13 residues. The V end lost 6 bases, the J end lost 1 base, and 9 bases lay between the germline ends. CDR1 is LGHNA, CDR2 YNFKEQ, per germline. The CDR3 DNA reads as TGTGCCAGCAGTCGGGAGGGGAACACTGAAGCTTTCTTT. It encodes CASSREGNTEAFF.

The table lists this clone with a few counts. The rearrangement joins TRBV19 to TRBJ1-5, with D maybe TRBD1 (6 bases). Per the germline V gene, CDR1 is LNHDA and CDR2 is SQIVND (reference sequence). V was shortened by 5 bases and J by 1 base, with 15 bases between the two germline ends. This CDR3 is 16 amino acids long. The CDR3 sequence: CASSQEGQLSNQPQHF. The CDR3 region has the DNA TGTGCCAGTAGTCAGGAAGGACAGTTAAGCAATCAGCCCCAGCATTTT.

This chain joins TRBV2 and TRBJ1-1; no clear D. This CDR3 has 13 residues. The V gene lost 1 base and the J gene lost 1 base, with 4 bases spanning the gap. Germline lookup yields CDR1 SNHLY and CDR2 FYNNEI. DNA for the CDR3: TGTGCCAGCAGTGAAGGGAGGAACACTGAAGCTTTCTTT. Translating it yields CASSEGRNTEAFF. The complete variable domain, with remaining parts taken from reference TRBV2 and TRBJ1-1, reads EPEVTQTPSHQVTQMGQEVILRCVPISNHLYFYWYRQILGQKVEFLVSFYNNEISEKSEIFDDQFSVERPDGSNFTLKIRSTKLEDSAMYFCASSEGRNTEAFFGQGTRLTVV.

This clone occurred once. The genes are TRBV5-1 and TRBJ2-7, with D possibly matching TRBD1 (5 bases). From germline, CDR1 is SGHRS and CDR2 YFSETQ. V dropped 4 bases and J dropped 4 bases, with 12 bases sitting between them. The CDR3 is 13 residues long. CDR3 region: CASSPGRGYEQYF. The DNA of the CDR3 is TGCGCCAGCAGCCCCGGAAGGGGTTACGAGCAGTACTTC.